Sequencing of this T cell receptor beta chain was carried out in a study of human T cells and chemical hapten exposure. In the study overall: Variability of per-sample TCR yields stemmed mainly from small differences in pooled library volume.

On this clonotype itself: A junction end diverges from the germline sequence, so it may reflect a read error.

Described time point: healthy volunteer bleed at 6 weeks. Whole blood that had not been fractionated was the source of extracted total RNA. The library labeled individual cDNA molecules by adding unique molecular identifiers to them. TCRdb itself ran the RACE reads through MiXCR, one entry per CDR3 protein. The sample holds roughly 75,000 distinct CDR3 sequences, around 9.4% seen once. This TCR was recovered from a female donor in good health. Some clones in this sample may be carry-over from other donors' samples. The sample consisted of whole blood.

For the CDR3, the DNA is TGCAGCGTTGGTACGCCCGGGACAGTTCTTATAGGGCATCACTCGTGGTTC. Translating it yields CSVGTPGTVLIGHHSWF. The chain couples TRBV29-1 to TRBJ1-2; TRBD1 aligns across 7 bases. CDR1 is SQVTM and CDR2 is ANQGSEA in the germline V gene. This CDR3 has 17 amino acids.